A single sample gave rise to the 22 T cell receptor beta chains below, sequenced in a study of blood T cell repertoires in COVID-19. Repertoires were generated with immunoSEQ multiplex PCR, while TCRdb's copy carries only in-frame clones and drops some. The sample carries 55,000 to 80,000 clones, around 83% recorded once. The material sequenced was peripheral blood. These receptors came from a man in his fifties or sixties with active COVID-19.

The V and J genes are TRBV6-5 and TRBJ1-2; perhaps TRBD1 as D (6 bases). V was clipped by 0 bases and J by 7 bases, with 15 bases between them. The CDR3 totals 15 residues. In germline, CDR1 is MNHEY, CDR2 SVGAGI. DNA for the CDR3: TGTGCCAGCAGTTACTCGTTACAGGGTGCGGGTGGCTACACCTTC. It encodes CASSYSLQGAGGYTF.

The V gene is TRBV9, the J gene TRBJ2-4; D unresolved. Trimming took off 3 bases at V and 3 bases at J, with 7 bases between the two ends. Germline lookup yields CDR1 SGDLS and CDR2 YYNGEE. The CDR3 is made up of 13 amino acids. In DNA form, the CDR3 reads TGTGCCAGCAGCGACAGTTACAAAAACATTCAGTACTTC. It codes for CASSDSYKNIQYF.

This clone was seen only a few times. The genes are TRBV3-1 (or the pseudogene TRBV3-2) and TRBJ1-1; the match to TRBD1 covers 8 bases. CDR1 and CDR2 from the germline V gene are LGHDT and YNNKEL (reference sequence). This CDR3 comprises 15 residues. J gave up 2 bases and V 4 bases, and 6 bases lay outside the gene matches. The CDR3 is CASSLGTGNNTEAFF. In DNA form, the CDR3 reads TGTGCCAGCAGCCTTGGGACAGGAAATAACACTGAAGCTTTCTTT.

This chain links TRBV2 with TRBJ1-6; weak D call: TRBD1 (6 bases). The CDR3 is 15 residues long. The germline gives CDR1 SNHLY, CDR2 FYNNEI. V was pared by 8 bases and J by 5 bases, with 16 bases between. The CDR3, as DNA: TGTGCCAGCCAAAATTGGGACACAAATAATTCACCCCTCCACTTT. This codes for CASQNWDTNNSPLHF.

The chain uses TRBV4-1 and TRBJ2-3; 9 nucleotides match TRBD2. Germline CDR1 and CDR2: MGHRA and YSYEKL. CDR3 length: 15 residues. The V segment lost 4 bases and the J segment 4 bases; nucleotides outside the gene matches: 6. CDR3 nucleotides: TGCGCCAGCAGCCCCCTGGGACTAGCCCCAGATACGCAGTATTTT. It codes for CASSPLGLAPDTQYF.

This clone has more than one count but fewer than ten. The chain links TRBV30 to TRBJ2-3; D is unclear. The ends were cut back, 2 bases at V and 3 bases at J, with 6 bases in the middle. This CDR3 region has 12 residues. CDR1 is GTSNPN, CDR2 SVGIG, per germline (reference sequence). The CDR3 region is CAWSTQTDTQYF. The CDR3 nucleotides read TGTGCCTGGAGTACTCAAACAGATACGCAGTATTTT.

CDR3 DNA: TGTGCCACCAGTGACCTTTCCGTCAGGGACAGGGAAAAAGAGACCCAGTACTTC. It codes for CATSDLSVRDREKETQYF. J is TRBJ2-5 and V is TRBV24-1; 9 positions match TRBD1. The junction had 14 bases not matched to a gene; V was cut back by 4 bases and J by 3 bases. Germline V gene sequence: CDR1 KGHDR, CDR2 SFDVKD. The CDR3 is made up of 18 amino acids.

This clone was detected once. This chain joins TRBV4-1 and TRBJ1-3, with 7 bases identical to TRBD1. The CDR3 sequence is 16 residues long. With 2 bases clipped from V and 2 bases from J, the junction kept 6 bases outside the gene matches. The germline CDR1 and CDR2 sequences are MGHRA and YSYEKL. The DNA of the CDR3 is TGCGCCAGCAGCCAACCCGACAGGGACCCTGGAAACACCATATATTTT. As protein: CASSQPDRDPGNTIYF.

This clone was observed at least ten times. The genes are TRBV10-2 and TRBJ1-4; D is possibly TRBD1 (6 bases). Trimming cost V 8 bases and J 7 bases, with 14 bases left between them. Germline CDR1 is WSHSY and CDR2 is SAAADI. CDR3 length equals 13 residues. The CDR3 sequence: CASSRGRAEKLFF. The CDR3 DNA follows: TGCGCCAGCTCCAGGGGAAGGGCTGAAAAACTGTTTTTT.

This clone has a handful of counts. The genes are TRBV4-1 and TRBJ2-7, with TRBD2 matching over 9 bases. Germline CDR1 is MGHRA and CDR2 is YSYEKL. J gave up 3 bases and V 1 base, and 4 bases lay outside the gene matches. CDR3 length: 15 residues. CDR3 DNA: TGCGCCAGCAGCCAAGGGGCTAGCGGGGTCTACGAGCAGTACTTC. This codes for CASSQGASGVYEQYF.

The chain has TRBV12-3 or TRBV12-4 and TRBJ1-5, with D maybe TRBD1 (5 bases). V lost 6 bases to trimming and J lost 7 bases, with 10 bases between them. This CDR3 is built from 12 residues. This CDR3 is CASRTVHQPQHF. CDR3 sequence (DNA): TGTGCCAGCAGGACAGTCCACCAGCCCCAGCATTTT.

This clone was counted only a few times. The rearrangement joins TRBV14 to TRBJ2-3, with TRBD2 as a possible D gene (7 bases). V was cut by 3 bases and J by 11 bases, with 15 bases left in between. The CDR3 has 13 residues. The V gene's germline CDR1 is SGHDN and CDR2 FVKESK. CDR3 residues: CASSHPWGGGQYF. As DNA, the CDR3 is TGTGCCAGCAGCCACCCCTGGGGGGGCGGGCAGTATTTT.

The chain couples TRBV3-1 (or the pseudogene TRBV3-2) to TRBJ2-5, with a weak D call TRBD2 (5 bases). Germline CDR1 LGHDT, CDR2 YNNKEL (reference sequence). The CDR3 covers 14 residues. With 1 base removed from V and 5 bases from J, the gap between germline ends came to 11 bases. The CDR3 nucleotides read TGTGCCAGCAGCCAAGCCGGGGTCGGGGAGACCCAGTACTTC. This encodes CASSQAGVGETQYF.

V gene TRBV9 combines with J gene TRBJ2-5; D possibly corresponds to TRBD1 (5 bases). Germline V gene lookup returns CDR1 SGDLS and CDR2 YYNGEE. V lost 0 bases to trimming and J lost 5 bases, with 14 bases between them. The CDR3 contains 15 residues. CDR3 DNA: TGTGCCAGCAGCGTAGGTGGGCAGGGTGTGGAGACCCAGTACTTC. This gives the protein CASSVGGQGVETQYF.

The chain recombines TRBV28 with TRBJ2-7, with 8 bases aligning to TRBD2. The CDR3 is 16 amino acids. The junction had 7 bases not matched to a gene; V was cut back by 2 bases and J by 1 base. Germline CDR1 and CDR2: MDHEN and SYDVKM. The CDR3 reads CASSLTSAGASYEQYF. The CDR3 DNA is TGTGCCAGCAGTTTAACCTCAGCGGGAGCATCCTACGAGCAGTACTTC.

The gene calls are TRBV20-1 and TRBJ2-2; D perhaps matches TRBD2 (5 bases). Germline-derived CDR1 and CDR2 are DFQATT and SNEGSKA (reference sequence). V lost 3 bases and J 5 bases, leaving 13 bases between the germline ends. This CDR3 contains 14 residues. The CDR3 region has the DNA TGCAGTGCTAGTACCCGGGGAAGTACCGGGGAGCTGTTTTTT. This sequence encodes CSASTRGSTGELFF.

V usage is TRBV7-2 and J usage is TRBJ2-5; D call uncertain. V was cut by 3 bases and J by 4 bases, with 9 bases left in between. Looked up from germline, CDR1 is SGHTA and CDR2 is FQGNSA. The CDR3 loop spans 13 amino acids. CDR3 bases: TGTGCCAGCAGCTTCGGTACCGGAGAGACCCAGTACTTC. This codes for CASSFGTGETQYF.

The chain links TRBV28 to TRBJ1-2; D is unresolved. V was shortened by 5 bases and J by 0 bases, with 7 bases between the two germline ends. The CDR3 is 13 residues long. Per the germline V gene, CDR1 is MDHEN and CDR2 is SYDVKM. CDR3 nucleotide sequence: TGTGCCAGCAGTGTTCAGACTAACTATGGCTACACCTTC. This translates into CASSVQTNYGYTF.

This chain links TRBV15 with TRBJ2-7; D is perhaps TRBD1 (6 bases). The CDR3 sequence is 17 residues long. Germline CDR1 LNHNV, CDR2 YYDKDF (reference sequence). With 0 bases removed from V and 1 base from J, the gap between germline ends came to 16 bases. CDR3 protein: CATSRDQGTVRSYEQYF. CDR3 bases: TGTGCCACCAGCAGAGATCAGGGGACCGTCCGATCCTACGAGCAGTACTTC. The full variable domain, in which reference TRBV15 and TRBJ2-7 provide the parts outside the CDR3, is DAMVIQNPRYQVTQFGKPVTLSCSQTLNHNVMYWYQQKSSQAPKLLFHYYDKDFNNEADTPDNFQSRRPNTSFCFLDIRSPGLGDTAMYLCATSRDQGTVRSYEQYFGPGTRLTVT.

The chain joins TRBV12-3 or TRBV12-4 to TRBJ2-5, with D possibly being TRBD2 (6 bases). Trimming took 4 bases from V and 5 from J, leaving 11 bases between them. This CDR3 spans 13 amino acids. Here the CDR3 reads CASSSWGRETQYF. Here the CDR3 DNA reads TGTGCCAGCAGTTCTTGGGGGAGGGAGACCCAGTACTTC.

The chain uses TRBV5-1 and TRBJ2-1, with D perhaps matching TRBD2 (6 bases). Deletions cut 2 bases from V and 5 bases from J, with 8 bases between. The CDR3 contains 13 residues. Germline CDR1 SGHRS, CDR2 YFSETQ. CDR3 bases: TGCGCCAGCAGCTTTGGGACTGACAATGAGCAGTTCTTC. It is translated as CASSFGTDNEQFF. Supplemented by reference TRBV5-1 and TRBJ2-1, the full variable domain reads KAGVTQTPRYLIKTRGQQVTLSCSPISGHRSVSWYQQTPGQGLQFLFEYFSETQRNKGNFPGRFSGRQFSNSRSEMNVSTLELGDSALYLCASSFGTDNEQFFGPGTRLTVL.

The V and J genes are TRBV29-1 and TRBJ2-3; D may be TRBD1 (6 bases). This CDR3 comprises 14 residues. V shed 5 bases and J shed 0 bases, with 12 bases lying between them. CDR1 and CDR2 (germline): SQVTM, ANQGSEA. Here the CDR3 DNA reads TGCAGCGTTCGGACAGTCCCTAGCACAGATACGCAGTATTTT. Protein sequence: CSVRTVPSTDTQYF.